The 8 T cell receptor beta chains below were found in one sample sequenced in a study of T-cell reconstitution after alpha-beta-depleted transplantation in children. As it was prepared, the TCRbeta library received unique molecular identifiers. One entry per CDR3 protein, called by TCRdb with MiXCR from the PCR reads. Among a few hundred thousand distinct CDR3 sequences listed, about 9.5% were seen once. The material sequenced was PBMCs, taken before TCRalphabeta/CD19-depleted stem cell transplant. These receptor sequences come from a boy under two years old with acute myeloid leukemia, due to receive a stem cell transplant.

This clonotype occurred a few times. This rearrangement joins TRBV29-1 to TRBJ2-1; 10 bases align to TRBD1. This CDR3 spans 13 amino acids. Germline V CDR1 and CDR2: SQVTM, ANQGSEA. The ends lost 5 bases at V and 4 bases at J; junction bases unmatched: 2. The CDR3 reads CSVRQGAYNEQFF. CDR3 DNA sequence: TGCAGCGTTCGACAGGGGGCATACAATGAGCAGTTCTTC.

Note on this clonotype: This sequence may be a read error, since a much larger clone differs from it by one base. This chain uses TRBV12-3 or TRBV12-4 with TRBJ1-1, with D unclear. Trimming took 6 bases from V and 7 from J, leaving 15 bases between them. The CDR3 loop spans 13 amino acids. The CDR3 spells CASSQNRKVEAFF. As DNA, the CDR3 is TGTGCCAGCAGCCAAAACCGGAAGGTTGAAGCTTTCTTT.

There are many counts of this clonotype. The rearrangement uses TRBV7-9 and TRBJ1-1; D uncertain. V was trimmed by 0 bases and J by 2 bases, leaving 10 bases between them. Germline assignment: CDR1 SEHNR and CDR2 FQNEAQ (reference sequence). The CDR3 contains 15 residues. The CDR3 DNA is TGTGCCAGCAGCTTAGCGCGTTACAAAAACACTGAAGCTTTCTTT. It is translated as CASSLARYKNTEAFF.

In its sample, this clonotype was seen many times. The rearrangement uses TRBV20-1 and TRBJ2-7; D unclear. Between the trimmed V and J ends, which lost 0 bases and 2 bases, there was a span of 14 bases. Germline CDR1 DFQATT, CDR2 SNEGSKA (reference sequence). This CDR3 has 15 amino acids. CDR3 nucleotide sequence: TGCAGTGCTAGAGATTTCACGGCGAAGGCCTACGAGCAGTACTTC. It codes for CSARDFTAKAYEQYF.

At least ten counts were recorded for this clonotype. The rearrangement uses TRBV6-5 and TRBJ2-2; weak D call: TRBD1 (6 bases). Germline CDR1 MNHEY, CDR2 SVGAGI. The length of the CDR3 is 14 residues. Trimming removed 6 bases from V and 7 bases from J, with 15 bases in between. CDR3 coding DNA: TGTGCCAGCAGCCGCAGGGGACCCTACGGGGAGCTGTTTTTT. Translated, it gives CASSRRGPYGELFF.

The table lists this clonotype with a few counts. The V call is TRBV19, the J call TRBJ1-5, with D tentatively TRBD1 (6 bases). The CDR3 has 14 amino acids. Trimming shortened V by 6 bases and J by 6 bases, and 15 bases separated the two germline ends. The germline V gene has CDR1 LNHDA and CDR2 SQIVND (reference sequence). In nucleotides, the CDR3 is TGTGCCAGTAGACCAACAGGGTTGGGTCAGCCCCAGCATTTT. It is translated as CASRPTGLGQPQHF.

Worth noting for this clonotype: One end of the junction fails to match germline, which may point to a read error. This CDR3 is CASSQEGPGANVLIF. DNA for the CDR3: TGCGCCAGCAGCCAAGAAGGGCCTGGGGCCAACGTCCTGATTTTC. The V gene is TRBV4-3, the J gene TRBJ2-6; D might be TRBD1 (5 bases). This CDR3 has 15 amino acids. Germline CDR1 and CDR2: LGHNA and YSLEER.

The sample holds many counts of this clonotype. This sequence joins TRBV12-3 or TRBV12-4 and TRBJ1-5, with 10 bases that match TRBD1. The CDR3 is made up of 17 amino acids. With 3 bases clipped from V and 4 bases from J, the junction kept 9 bases outside the gene matches. The chain's CDR3 is CASSLAGTGAGNQPQHF. Written as DNA, the CDR3 is TGTGCCAGCAGTTTGGCCGGGACAGGGGCGGGAAATCAGCCCCAGCATTTT.